A single T cell receptor (beta chain) is shown here with its context. Its antigen remains undetermined. The input lacks base qualities; no much larger clone sits a single base away. This sample was taken from a study of tumor-infiltrating lymphocytes in localized non-small cell lung cancer (dated by TCRdb to about 2021). Regarding the complete study: Several histologies were represented in the cohort, which also included both smokers and never-smokers as well as patients whose samples were collected after neoadjuvant chemotherapy. From each patient came resected tumor tissue plus uninvolved lung tissue from that same patient, and the uninvolved lung tissue was described as non-adjacent to the tumor. Flow cytometry, multiplex immunofluorescence, RNA-seq, exome sequencing and proteomics were applied to the same patients as TCR sequencing, which was one of several integrated assays. A total of around 50 patients were included in the paired tumor versus uninvolved lung comparison of immunoSEQ T-cell fraction. The overall ICON cohort comprised more than 130 surgical patients with localized non-small cell lung cancer whose tumors were resected. Study-wide findings and limitations: TCRbeta sequencing supported higher T cell infiltration in tumors than in uninvolved lung tissue, consistent with immunofluorescence CD3 counts. Tumor T-cell fraction from TCR sequencing was not associated with recurrence-free survival (p = 0.61). Since assay coverage differed from patient to patient depending on how much tissue was available, TCR sequencing was done for only a subset of the cohort. No difference in TCR-derived T-cell fraction was observed between the flow cytometry-defined immunotypes IM1 (good prognosis) and IM2 (poor prognosis). Because different assays used different pieces of the same tissue, technical variation could not be distinguished from intratumor heterogeneity.

Enrollment in ICON was initiated in the first half of 2016, and the last patient was enrolled in 2018. Fresh tumor and matched uninvolved tissue for in-depth immune analyses, including TCR sequencing, were collected from a subcohort of 65 to 80 patients. No cell sorting was done, and TCR sequencing was instead run on DNA isolated from bulk tissue. The T-cell fraction in tumor and uninvolved lung tissue was obtained from TCR sequencing using the immunoSEQ assay. The authors processed their data as follows. For survival analysis, patients were split into high (upper tertile) and low (lower two tertiles) T-cell fraction groups and compared by log-rank test. A signed-rank test was used to test differences in T-cell fraction between paired tumor and uninvolved lung samples. TCRdb's version of the immuneACCESS table is confined to in-frame rearrangements and falls short of the full clone set. An unresolved V gene accounts for under half of the shortfall where checked; the remainder is of unknown origin. The V and J calls and the clone size are those of that table, but D and trimming were determined from the DNA. In all, the sample holds a few thousand clones, and around 81% of those were seen once. The leading ten clones occupy less than 10% of the sample.

The material sequenced was lung tumor tissue. The receptor's source is a human donor with non-small cell lung cancer.

Read as DNA, the sequence is TGTGCCAGCAGTCCCCACCCAGCCGGCTACACCTTC. The resulting protein is CASSPHPAGYTF. Rearrangement joined TRBV6-1 to TRBJ1-2; no confident D gene assignment can be made. From the germline V gene, CDR1 is MNHNS and CDR2 is SASEGT. From the cysteine up to the phenylalanine, the CDR3 has a length of 12 residues. Just CDR3 DNA is preserved here, 36 bases in frame from base 1. V lost 5 bases and J lost 8 bases; the stretch between them is 12 bases long.